A single sample gave rise to the 3 T cell receptor beta chains below, sequenced in a study of human T cells and chemical hapten exposure (dated by TCRdb to about 2021). The sample's time point label is to be understood as: patch test 3, about 24 weeks after DPC sensitization. The label giving this sample's treatment or condition can be read as: therapeutic diphenylcyclopropenone sensitization with weekly scalp DPC. Libraries were built with RACE. For sequencing, a NextSeq 500 was employed. TCRdb's own reprocessing of the public reads used fastp at Q25 and MiXCR and kept productive beta chains. Every CDR3 protein is listed once, alongside the most common genes and DNA of its rows. The sample profile shows about 30,000 distinct CDR3 sequences; 5% to 6.5% of them were found once. The top ten hold approximately 5% of the sample. Specimen: whole blood, collected in connection with sensitization to the hapten diphenylcyclopropenone (DPC). The receptors were sampled from a man between 25 and 39 years old with alopecia areata. Some clones in this sample may be carry-over from other donors' samples.

This clonotype was picked up many times. The chain is built from TRBV7-2 and TRBJ2-5; D possibly corresponds to TRBD2 (7 bases). The V gene's germline CDR1 is SGHTA and CDR2 FQGNSA. Trimming cost V 4 bases and J 2 bases, with 14 bases left between them. This CDR3 is 15 amino acids long. For the CDR3, the DNA is TGTGCCAGCAGCTACGGCGGGGGCCATCAAGAGACCCAGTACTTC. Amino acid sequence: CASSYGGGHQETQYF.

The table lists this clonotype with many counts. The rearrangement links TRBV4-3 to TRBJ2-7, with TRBD2 identical over 9 bases. Germline V gene data show CDR1 as LGHNA and CDR2 as YSLEER. Germline trimming cut 0 bases from V and 5 bases from J; bases unmatched to any gene: 14. The length of the CDR3 is 18 residues. CDR3 protein: CASSQDSWREGLVNEQYF. The CDR3 nucleotides read TGCGCCAGCAGCCAAGATTCCTGGCGGGAGGGCCTCGTGAACGAGCAGTACTTC.

This clonotype has a count of ten or more. This sequence joins TRBV6-5 and TRBJ2-2, with 7 bases identical to TRBD2. Germline V CDR1 and CDR2: MNHEY, SVGAGI. The length of the CDR3 is 17 residues. V dropped 1 base and J dropped 1; count of bases not matched to a gene: 6. The CDR3 region is CASSYFGGSKNTGELFF. The CDR3 DNA is TGTGCCAGCAGTTACTTCGGGGGGAGTAAGAACACCGGGGAGCTGTTTTTT.